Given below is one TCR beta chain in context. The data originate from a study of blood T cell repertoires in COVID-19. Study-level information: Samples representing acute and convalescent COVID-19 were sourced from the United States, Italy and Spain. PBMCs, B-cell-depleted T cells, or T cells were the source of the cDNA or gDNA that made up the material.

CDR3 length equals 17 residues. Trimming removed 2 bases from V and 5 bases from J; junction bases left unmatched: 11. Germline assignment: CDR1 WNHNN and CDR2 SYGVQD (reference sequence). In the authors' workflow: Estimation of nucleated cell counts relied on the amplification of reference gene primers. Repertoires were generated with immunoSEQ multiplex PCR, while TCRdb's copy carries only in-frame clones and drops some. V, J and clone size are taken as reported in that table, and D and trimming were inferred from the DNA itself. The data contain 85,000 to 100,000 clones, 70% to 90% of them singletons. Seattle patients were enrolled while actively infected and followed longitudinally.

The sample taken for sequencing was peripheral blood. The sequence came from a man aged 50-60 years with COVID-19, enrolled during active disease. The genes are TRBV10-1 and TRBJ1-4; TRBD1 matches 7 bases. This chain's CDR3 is CASSELNGTVKNEKLFF. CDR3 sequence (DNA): TGCGCCAGCAGTGAGCTGAACGGGACAGTGAAGAATGAAAAACTGTTTTTT.